The 14 T cell receptor beta chains below come from one sample, sequenced in a study of OX40 agonist ivuxolimab in advanced cancers. This table comes from immunoSEQ multiplex PCR, and its TCRdb copy is limited to in-frame clones, with some not included. The table records some 30,000 clones, approximately 81% of them present only once. Material: CD4+ or CD8+ T cells sorted from blood, obtained in a trial of the OX40 agonist ivuxolimab. These receptors all come from an adult with an advanced solid tumor such as melanoma, head and neck, liver or kidney cancer.

V is TRBV6-1 and J is TRBJ2-7; weak D call: TRBD1 (6 bases). V lost 6 bases to trimming and J lost 0 bases, with 12 bases between them. The CDR3 has 14 amino acids. CDR1 is MNHNS and CDR2 is SASEGT in the germline V gene. CDR3 sequence (DNA): TGTGCCAGCAGGAGGACAGCTAGCTCCTACGAGCAGTACTTC. Its translation is CASRRTASSYEQYF.

The chain employs TRBV7-9 and TRBJ1-5; unclear D gene. V was trimmed by 5 bases and J by 3 bases, leaving 20 bases between them. Germline assignment: CDR1 SEHNR and CDR2 FQNEAQ (reference sequence). The CDR3 length is 17 residues. The CDR3 protein is CASSPGGGIGNNQPQHF. The CDR3 DNA follows: TGTGCCAGCAGCCCTGGCGGTGGGATAGGTAACAATCAGCCCCAGCATTTT.

This chain links TRBV7-6 with TRBJ2-3; D gene ambiguous. The CDR3 contains 12 residues. CDR1 SGHVS and CDR2 FNYEAQ come from the germline V gene. The germline V and J ends were trimmed by 3 bases and 2 bases, with 3 bases remaining between them. CDR3 in amino acids: CASSFLTDTQYF. In DNA form, the CDR3 reads TGTGCCAGCAGCTTTCTCACAGATACGCAGTATTTT.

The CDR3 reads CASSFRTETYEQYF. CDR3 sequence (DNA): TGTGCCAGCAGCTTCCGGACGGAAACCTACGAGCAGTACTTC. The rearrangement links TRBV11-2 to TRBJ2-7; D uncertain. There are 14 residues in the CDR3. Germline-derived CDR1 and CDR2 are SGHAT and FQNNGV. V was clipped by 3 bases and J by 2 bases, with 11 bases between them.

The chain recombines TRBV15 with TRBJ2-7; 10 bases map to TRBD1. Germline CDR1 and CDR2: LNHNV and YYDKDF (reference sequence). The CDR3 covers 16 residues. Trimming removed 4 bases from V and 2 bases from J; junction bases left unmatched: 8. Here the CDR3 reads CATSTSRDRGAYEQYF. The DNA for the CDR3 is TGTGCCACCAGCACCAGCCGGGACAGGGGTGCCTACGAGCAGTACTTC.

The genes are TRBV27 and TRBJ2-7, with D perhaps TRBD2 (5 bases). The CDR3 loop spans 15 amino acids. Per germline, CDR1 MNHEY and CDR2 SMNVEV (reference sequence). Trimming pared 5 bases from V and 0 bases from J, leaving 14 bases between. This CDR3 is CASSPRTGRSYEQYF. The CDR3 DNA reads as TGTGCCAGCAGTCCCCGGACTGGCCGCTCCTACGAGCAGTACTTC.

The chain links TRBV7-9 to TRBJ1-4; tentative D call: TRBD1 (6 bases). CDR3 length: 14 residues. V was clipped by 6 bases and J by 2 bases, with 10 bases between them. Per germline, CDR1 SEHNR and CDR2 FQNEAQ (reference sequence). The CDR3, as DNA: TGTGCCAGCAGTACCACAGGGACTAATGAAAAACTGTTTTTT. It encodes CASSTTGTNEKLFF.

The CDR3 coding sequence is TGTGCCAGCAGCCCAGGGGGCTCAGGAAACACCATATATTTT. The encoded protein is CASSPGGSGNTIYF. The V and J genes are TRBV7-7 and TRBJ1-3; TRBD1 agrees at 8 bases. The CDR3 sequence is 14 residues long. V dropped 5 bases and J dropped 4; count of bases not matched to a gene: 4. Germline lookup yields CDR1 SSHAT and CDR2 FNYEAQ (reference sequence).

This chain joins TRBV7-2 and TRBJ2-2; no reliable D call. CDR1 is SGHTA, CDR2 FQGNSA, per germline. This CDR3 has 14 amino acids. V dropped 5 bases and J dropped 3 bases, with 10 bases sitting between them. The CDR3 coding sequence is TGTGCCAGCAGCCGTACGACACACACCGGGGAGCTGTTTTTT. The encoded protein is CASSRTTHTGELFF.

This sequence joins TRBV7-6 and TRBJ1-2, with a tentative D call TRBD1 (5 bases). V lost 1 base and J 8 bases, leaving 11 bases between the germline ends. Germline V gene data show CDR1 as SGHVS and CDR2 as FNYEAQ. The CDR3 sequence is 13 residues long. The CDR3 spells CASSLGGTGGYTF. CDR3 coding DNA: TGTGCCAGCAGCTTAGGAGGGACGGGCGGCTACACCTTC.

The chain recombines TRBV5-5 with TRBJ1-3; D is ambiguous. The germline V and J ends were trimmed by 0 bases and 0 bases, with 13 bases remaining between them. CDR1 is SGHKS, CDR2 YYEKEE, per germline (reference sequence). The CDR3 runs 17 residues. CDR3 DNA: TGTGCCAGCAGCTTGGCGCCAAGGGTTCTCTCTGGAAACACCATATATTTT. This sequence encodes CASSLAPRVLSGNTIYF.

This chain uses TRBV10-1 with TRBJ2-6; 8 nucleotides match TRBD1. This CDR3 is 15 amino acids long. The junction had 1 base not matched to a gene; V was cut back by 4 bases and J by 2 bases. The V gene's germline CDR1 is WNHNN and CDR2 SYGVQD (reference sequence). This CDR3 is CASSGTGPGANVLTF. In DNA, the CDR3 is TGCGCCAGCAGTGGGACAGGGCCTGGGGCCAACGTCCTGACTTTC.

The rearrangement joins TRBV5-4 to TRBJ2-7; no definite D call. CDR3 length: 15 residues. V lost 6 bases to trimming and J lost 6 bases, with 22 bases between them. Germline V gives CDR1 SGHNT, CDR2 YYREEE (reference sequence). The DNA for the CDR3 is TGTGCCAGCACCGAGTATCTGACTGTTTATGGCGAGCAGTACTTC. Its translation is CASTEYLTVYGEQYF. The variable domain in full, with the rest retrieved from reference TRBV5-4 and TRBJ2-7, is ETGVTQSPTHLIKTRGQQVTLRCSSQSGHNTVSWYQQALGQGPQFIFQYYREEENGRGNFPPRFSGLQFPNYSSELNVNALELDDSALYLCASTEYLTVYGEQYFGPGTRLTVT.

The genes are TRBV30 and TRBJ1-2; the match to TRBD1 covers 7 bases. CDR1 GTSNPN and CDR2 SVGIG come from the germline V gene (reference sequence). J was trimmed by 4 bases and V by 1 base; bases with no gene match: 0. This CDR3 comprises 12 residues. DNA for the CDR3: TGTGCCTGGAGTGCAGGGGGCTATGGCTACACCTTC. Its protein product is CAWSAGGYGYTF.